This T cell receptor beta chain stems from a study of shared clonotypes between healthy human individuals. The table came from immunoSEQ multiplex PCR; TCRdb's copy has only in-frame clones and leaves some out. The sample consists of about 2.3 million clones, roughly 90% of them appearing once. Germline CDR1 MNHEY, CDR2 SMNVEV (reference sequence). J lost 11 bases, V lost 2 bases, and 5 bases had no gene match. The CDR3 sequence is 12 residues long. The chain links TRBV27 to TRBJ1-1; 7 nucleotides match TRBD1. Input material: naive CD4+ T cells from PBMCs. Specified subset: CD45RA+ positively selected. The TCR comes from a man younger than 35 in good health. Some clones in this sample may be carry-over from other donors' samples. CDR3 in amino acids: CASSLRGGAAFF. In DNA, the CDR3 is TGTGCCAGCAGTTTACGAGGGGGCGCGGCTTTCTTT.